What follows is one T cell receptor (beta chain) and its context. Relative to the germline gene, one junction end is altered; a read error may explain this. The data were taken from a study of early T cells in non-severe SARS-CoV-2 infection. Attached unique molecular identifiers marked individual cDNA molecules. TCRdb independently ran MiXCR on the 5' RACE reads; one entry per CDR3 protein. Here the sample spans tens of thousands of distinct CDR3 sequences, 9.5% to 15% being singletons. This CDR3 comprises 15 residues. Germline lookup yields CDR1 SSHAT and CDR2 FNYEAQ (reference sequence). The chain combines TRBV7-7 with TRBJ2-3, with 14 nucleotides matching TRBD2. This material consisted of whole blood, taken at baseline. The clonotype was recovered from an adult who was a healthcare worker with PCR-confirmed SARS-CoV-2 infection or an uninfected control (not recorded which). As DNA, the CDR3 is TGTGCTAGCAGCTTAGGGACTAGCGGGGGAGATACGCAGTATTTT. Translating it yields CASSLGTSGGDTQYF. The full variable domain, its missing parts supplied by reference TRBV7-7 and TRBJ2-3, is GAGVSQSPRYKVTKRGQDVTLRCDPISSHATLYWYQQALGQGPEFLTYFNYEAQPDKSGLPSDRFSAERPEGSISTLTIQRTEQRDSAMYRCASSLGTSGGDTQYFGPGTRLTVL.